This T cell receptor beta chain stems from a study of T cell responses to AZD1222 COVID-19 vaccine. The sample holds one count of this clone. Germline trimming cut 5 bases from V and 10 bases from J; bases unmatched to any gene: 5. This CDR3 has 13 amino acids. Looked up from germline, CDR1 is MDHEN and CDR2 is SYDVKM. Repertoires were generated with immunoSEQ multiplex PCR, while TCRdb's copy carries only in-frame clones and drops some. The sample has 100,000 to 150,000 clones, 89% seen once. Sequences were derived from peripheral blood, sampled on day 0 of AZD1222 vaccination. The chain employs TRBV28 and TRBJ2-1; 10 bases are shared with TRBD2. The clonotype comes from an adult in good health. The CDR3 DNA reads TGTGCCAGCAGTAGGCTAGCGGGAGTGGAGCAGTTCTTC. Translating gives CASSRLAGVEQFF.